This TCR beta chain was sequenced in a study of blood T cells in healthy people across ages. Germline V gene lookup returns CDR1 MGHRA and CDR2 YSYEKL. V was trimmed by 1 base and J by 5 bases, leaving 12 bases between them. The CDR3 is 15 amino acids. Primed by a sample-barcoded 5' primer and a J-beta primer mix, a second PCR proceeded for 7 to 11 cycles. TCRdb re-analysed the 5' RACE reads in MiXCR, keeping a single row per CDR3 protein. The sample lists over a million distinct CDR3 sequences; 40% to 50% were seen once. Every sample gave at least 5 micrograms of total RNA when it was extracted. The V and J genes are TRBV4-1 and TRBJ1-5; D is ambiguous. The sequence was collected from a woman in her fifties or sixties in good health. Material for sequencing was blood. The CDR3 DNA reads TGCGCCAGCAGCCAAGGAGCTAACCCGGATCAGCCCCAGCATTTT. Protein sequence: CASSQGANPDQPQHF.